This entry describes one T cell receptor beta chain. This CDR3 is 16 amino acids long. CDR1 and CDR2 from the germline V gene are KGHSH and LQKENI. With V trimmed by 2 bases and J by 4 bases, 10 bases remained unmatched. This entry belongs to a study of blood T cell repertoires in COVID-19. As for the study in general: PBMCs, B-cell-depleted T cells, or T cells were the source of the cDNA or gDNA that made up the material.

Produced via immunoSEQ multiplex PCR; TCRdb's table is partial and in-frame only. In the table there are 210,000 or so clones, 85% to 90% of which are singletons. This receptor was identified in an older woman with acute or convalescent COVID-19. The chain employs TRBV18 and TRBJ1-1; 7 positions match TRBD1. Input material: peripheral blood. The CDR3 reads CASSPMGRGAVTEAFF. In nucleotides, the CDR3 is TGTGCCAGCTCACCAATGGGCAGGGGGGCGGTCACTGAAGCTTTCTTT. Combining the CDR3 with reference TRBV18 and TRBJ1-1 gives the whole variable domain NAGVMQNPRHLVRRRGQEARLRCSPMKGHSHVYWYRQLPEEGLKFMVYLQKENIIDESGMPKERFSAEFPKEGPSILRIQQVVRGDSAAYFCASSPMGRGAVTEAFFGQGTRLTVV.